The 27 T cell receptor beta chains given below trace back to one sample, sequenced in a study of Ad26.COV2.S vaccination and SARS-CoV-2 variants (dated by TCRdb to the early 2020s). According to the study, the label for this sample's treatment or condition signals: over 15 received Ad26.COV2.S at low or high dose, single or two shots; a few received placebo; per-sample allocation not given. Repertoires of vaccine and placebo recipients were sequenced from samples taken on day 63 after the first injection. The method behind the library was the immunoSEQ multiplex PCR assay. In TCRdb, the immuneACCESS table is reduced to in-frame sequences with V and J assigned. These tables do not hold every clone; where another copy was compared, an unresolved V gene accounts for under half, and the others remain unexplained. The sample table lists fewer than 800,000 clones, 89% of them with a count of one. The ten largest clones take up over 1.3% of the sample.

The material was peripheral blood, obtained in a trial of Ad26.COV2.S vaccine versus placebo. The receptors shown here come from a person between 18 and 59 years old who received the Ad26.COV2.S COVID-19 vaccine or a placebo.

The genes are TRBV7-9 and TRBJ2-7; TRBD1 matches 8 bases. V gave up 5 bases and J gave up 1 base; unmatched junction bases: 4. The CDR3 consists of 14 residues. Looked up from germline, CDR1 is SEHNR and CDR2 is FQNEAQ (reference sequence). DNA of the CDR3: TGTGCCAGCAGCGTACAGGGGGTTTCCTACGAGCAGTACTTC. Encoded protein: CASSVQGVSYEQYF.

A few counts support this clone. The chain couples TRBV11-2 to TRBJ1-2; the D is unclear. Per germline, CDR1 SGHAT and CDR2 FQNNGV. The CDR3 length is 13 residues. Deletions cut 0 bases from V and 7 bases from J, with 9 bases between. The CDR3 DNA reads TGTGCCAGCAGCTTAGATCAACCTTCTGGCTACACCTTC. Amino acids: CASSLDQPSGYTF.

The rearrangement uses TRBV5-4 and TRBJ2-1; a possible D gene is TRBD1 (5 bases). There are 18 residues in the CDR3. Trimming stripped 1 base from V and 1 base from J, with 18 bases between. Germline CDR1 and CDR2: SGHNT and YYREEE (reference sequence). CDR3 residues: CASSLTPTGTLSYNEQFF. The CDR3 DNA follows: TGTGCCAGCAGCTTGACCCCAACAGGAACTCTTTCCTACAATGAGCAGTTCTTC.

The chain combines TRBV2 with TRBJ1-5; 9 positions agree with TRBD1. The CDR3 length is 13 residues. Germline V gene sequence: CDR1 SNHLY, CDR2 FYNNEI. Trimming removed 11 bases from V and 7 bases from J; junction bases left unmatched: 9. CDR3 coding DNA: TGTGCCGTCTCGGACAGGGGAAAGCAGCCCCAGCATTTT. Protein sequence: CAVSDRGKQPQHF.

This clone has a single count. This rearrangement joins TRBV5-5 to TRBJ2-3, with 9 positions matching TRBD2. J lost 0 bases, V lost 6 bases, and 5 bases had no gene match. Per germline, CDR1 SGHKS and CDR2 YYEKEE (reference sequence). This CDR3 is 15 amino acids long. CDR3 nucleotides: TGTGCCAGCATCGATAGCGGGAGTAGCACAGATACGCAGTATTTT. It specifies CASIDSGSSTDTQYF.

The V and J genes are TRBV29-1 and TRBJ2-5; D assignment may be TRBD1 or TRBD2 (7 bases each). V dropped 4 bases and J dropped 2 bases, with 20 bases sitting between them. CDR3 length equals 16 residues. The germline V gene encodes CDR1 SQVTM and CDR2 ANQGSEA. The CDR3 sequence is CSVAGRGDSIQETQYF. CDR3 nucleotide sequence: TGCAGCGTTGCCGGACGGGGGGACAGCATTCAAGAGACCCAGTACTTC. Together with reference TRBV29-1 and TRBJ2-5, the CDR3 gives the full variable domain: SAVISQKPSRDICQRGTSLTIQCQVDSQVTMMFWYRQQPGQSLTLIATANQGSEATYESGFVIDKFPISRPNLTFSTLTVSNMSPEDSSIYLCSVAGRGDSIQETQYFGPGTRLLVL.

V and J are TRBV7-3 and TRBJ1-1, with 7 positions matching TRBD1. The CDR3 has 13 amino acids. Germline trimming cut 5 bases from V and 3 bases from J; bases unmatched to any gene: 3. Germline CDR1 reads SGHTA; CDR2 reads FQGTGA. The CDR3 sequence is CASSPDRDTEAFF. The CDR3 coding sequence is TGTGCCAGCAGCCCCGACAGGGACACTGAAGCTTTCTTT.

The chain is built from TRBV7-3 and TRBJ2-5; TRBD1 aligns across 10 bases. The CDR3 loop spans 17 amino acids. V shed 4 bases and J 5 bases; nucleotides not matched to a gene: 13. Germline V gives CDR1 SGHTA, CDR2 FQGTGA. CDR3 coding DNA: TGTGCCAGCAGCTCACCGACAGGGGGCGTTCTCTGGGAGACCCAGTACTTC. Translating gives CASSSPTGGVLWETQYF.

CDR3 sequence reads: CAWSKDYSWGEQYF. The CDR3 DNA follows: TGTGCCTGGAGTAAAGACTATTCTTGGGGCGAGCAGTACTTC. The chain has TRBV30 and TRBJ2-7, with a tentative D call TRBD2 (5 bases). The CDR3 has 14 residues. Per germline, CDR1 GTSNPN and CDR2 SVGIG (reference sequence). The germline V and J ends were trimmed by 2 bases and 6 bases, with 17 bases remaining between them.

The rearrangement uses TRBV19 and TRBJ1-6; 7 bases fit TRBD1. The CDR3 length is 16 residues. V lost 7 bases and J lost 4; bases outside the gene matches: 10. Germline V gene lookup returns CDR1 LNHDA and CDR2 SQIVND (reference sequence). CDR3 DNA sequence: TGTGCCAGTACCCTATCGACAGGGTCGTATAATTCACCCCTCCACTTT. Translation gives CASTLSTGSYNSPLHF. Looking up the rest from reference TRBV19 and TRBJ1-6 gives the full variable domain: DGGITQSPKYLFRKEGQNVTLSCEQNLNHDAMYWYRQDPGQGLRLIYYSQIVNDFQKGDIAEGYSVSREKKESFPLTVTSAQKNPTAFYLCASTLSTGSYNSPLHFGNGTRLTVT.

The rearrangement links TRBV12-3 or TRBV12-4 to TRBJ2-7; no clear D. The length of the CDR3 is 12 residues. V was shortened by 6 bases and J by 6 bases, with 12 bases between the two germline ends. The CDR3 region has the DNA TGTGCCAGCAGGATGCCCCCAGGCGAGCAGTACTTC. Amino acids: CASRMPPGEQYF.

This clone came up once. This chain links TRBV5-4 with TRBJ2-1; D possibly corresponds to TRBD1 (5 bases). There are 14 residues in the CDR3. Germline loops: CDR1 SGHNT, CDR2 YYREEE (reference sequence). V was shortened by 5 bases and J by 6 bases, with 15 bases between the two germline ends. CDR3 protein: CASSRTGGANEQFF. The CDR3 DNA is TGTGCCAGCAGTAGAACGGGTGGGGCCAATGAGCAGTTCTTC.

The gene calls are TRBV27 and TRBJ2-5; 7 bases agree with TRBD2. Germline CDR1 reads MNHEY; CDR2 reads SMNVEV (reference sequence). Germline trimming cut 6 bases from V and 3 bases from J; bases unmatched to any gene: 10. The CDR3 runs 15 residues. The CDR3 region is CASSHWGGTKETQYF. CDR3 nucleotides: TGTGCCAGCAGCCATTGGGGGGGGACTAAAGAGACCCAGTACTTC.

The chain is built from TRBV30 and TRBJ1-1; D uncertain. The CDR3 totals 13 residues. V was cut by 4 bases and J by 3 bases, with 12 bases left in between. Germline CDR1 GTSNPN, CDR2 SVGIG (reference sequence). CDR3 coding DNA: TGTGCCTGGACCGAAATTGGGGACACTGAAGCTTTCTTT. Its translation is CAWTEIGDTEAFF.

The CDR3 here is CASSTHRGLGEQYF. CDR3 in DNA: TGTGCCAGTAGTACGCACAGGGGGCTCGGCGAGCAGTACTTC. The chain uses TRBV19 and TRBJ2-7, with 9 bases identical to TRBD1. Germline V gene lookup returns CDR1 LNHDA and CDR2 SQIVND (reference sequence). V lost 4 bases to trimming and J lost 6 bases; unmatched junction nucleotides: 7. The CDR3 loop spans 14 amino acids.

The chain links TRBV3-1 (or the pseudogene TRBV3-2) to TRBJ2-7; 11 nucleotides agree with TRBD1. After removal of 4 bases from V and 1 base from J, the junction contained 6 bases not matched to a gene. This CDR3 comprises 16 residues. Germline values: CDR1 LGHDT, CDR2 YNNKEL (reference sequence). The DNA for the CDR3 is TGTGCCAGCAGCCGAAAGGGGACAGGGGGGTCCTACGAGCAGTACTTC. Translating gives CASSRKGTGGSYEQYF.

The V and J genes are TRBV7-9 and TRBJ1-6; D unclear. Germline V gene data show CDR1 as SEHNR and CDR2 as FQNEAQ (reference sequence). This CDR3 is 15 amino acids long. V was clipped by 8 bases and J by 1 base, with 12 bases between them. The DNA of the CDR3 is TGTGCCAGCGGAGACCGAATATCCTATAATTCACCCCTCCACTTT. Its protein product is CASGDRISYNSPLHF.

Details on this clone: This sample also contains other DNA sequences that code for the same CDR3. The chain links TRBV30 to TRBJ1-6; D call uncertain. The germline V gene has CDR1 GTSNPN and CDR2 SVGIG (reference sequence). The V and J ends lost 0 bases and 10 bases respectively, with 4 bases between them. This CDR3 contains 11 residues. The DNA for the CDR3 is TGTGCCTGGAGTGTAGGCTCACCCCTCCACTTT. Protein: CAWSVGSPLHF.

This chain uses TRBV7-8 with TRBJ1-6, with D uncertain. The CDR3 contains 14 residues. V was pared by 1 base and J by 6 bases, with 7 bases between. The V gene's germline CDR1 is SGHVS and CDR2 FQNEAQ. CDR3 bases: TGTGCCAGCAGCTTAGTGGCTCCTAATTCACCCCTCCACTTT. Translation gives CASSLVAPNSPLHF.

The V and J genes are TRBV6-5 and TRBJ2-1; D might be TRBD2 (6 bases). Looked up from germline, CDR1 is MNHEY and CDR2 is SVGAGI. The CDR3 runs 16 residues. Between the trimmed V and J ends, which lost 0 bases and 6 bases, there was a span of 15 bases. For the CDR3, the DNA is TGTGCCAGCAGTTACTCGGGGCGGGGCGGGTCCAATGAGCAGTTCTTC. Protein: CASSYSGRGGSNEQFF.

This chain uses TRBV25-1 with TRBJ1-3; D possibly corresponds to TRBD1 (5 bases). The CDR3 totals 15 residues. Germline V gene lookup returns CDR1 MGHDK and CDR2 SYGVNS. Trimming shortened V by 2 bases and J by 2 bases, and 10 bases separated the two germline ends. The CDR3 protein is CASSETGGTGNTIYF. In DNA form, the CDR3 reads TGTGCCAGCAGTGAAACAGGCGGAACTGGAAACACCATATATTTT.

V is TRBV7-2 and J is TRBJ1-3, with D perhaps matching TRBD1 (6 bases). Looked up from germline, CDR1 is SGHTA and CDR2 is FQGNSA. The CDR3 consists of 15 residues. Trimming shortened V by 5 bases and J by 0 bases, and 11 bases separated the two germline ends. DNA of the CDR3: TGTGCCAGCAGCCCGGACAGTTCCTCTGGAAACACCATATATTTT. Its protein is CASSPDSSSGNTIYF.

This clone has a single count. The V call is TRBV29-1, the J call TRBJ2-7; D is tentatively TRBD1 or TRBD2 (7 bases each). From germline, CDR1 is SQVTM and CDR2 ANQGSEA. Trimming stripped 4 bases from V and 1 base from J, with 14 bases between. The CDR3 has 14 residues. CDR3 DNA sequence: TGCAGCGTTGCTCAGCAGGGGGGGTCCTACGAGCAGTACTTC. This sequence encodes CSVAQQGGSYEQYF.

This clone was seen once. The V call is TRBV29-1, the J call TRBJ2-3; 9 nucleotides match TRBD2. This CDR3 spans 18 amino acids. Per the germline V gene, CDR1 is SQVTM and CDR2 is ANQGSEA. J lost 0 bases, V lost 1 base, and 11 bases had no gene match. The CDR3 region has the DNA TGCAGCGTTGAAGCCGGGACTAGCCATTCATTTAGCACAGATACGCAGTATTTT. Translation gives CSVEAGTSHSFSTDTQYF.

This clone was seen a single time. The chain combines TRBV5-1 with TRBJ2-2; 8 positions agree with TRBD1. V lost 2 bases to trimming and J lost 5 bases; unmatched junction nucleotides: 8. Looked up from germline, CDR1 is SGHRS and CDR2 is YFSETQ. The CDR3 is 16 residues long. The CDR3 bases are TGCGCCAGCAGCTTCGGGCAGGGGGCGCGTACCGGGGAGCTGTTTTTT. Its translation is CASSFGQGARTGELFF. Looking up the rest from reference TRBV5-1 and TRBJ2-2 gives the full variable domain: KAGVTQTPRYLIKTRGQQVTLSCSPISGHRSVSWYQQTPGQGLQFLFEYFSETQRNKGNFPGRFSGRQFSNSRSEMNVSTLELGDSALYLCASSFGQGARTGELFFGEGSRLTVL.

The V gene is TRBV10-2, the J gene TRBJ1-5; D gene unclear. The CDR3 has 13 amino acids. Per germline, CDR1 WSHSY and CDR2 SAAADI. With 0 bases removed from V and 10 bases from J, the gap between germline ends came to 10 bases. CDR3 in DNA: TGCGCCAGCAGTGAGTCGTTACAGCCTCCCCAGCATTTT. Translated: CASSESLQPPQHF.

This chain uses TRBV11-2 with TRBJ1-3; 10 bases map to TRBD1. V was clipped by 5 bases and J by 6 bases; unmatched bases: 7. The CDR3 is made up of 15 amino acids. Germline V lookup: CDR1 SGHAT, CDR2 FQNNGV. CDR3 coding DNA: TGTGCCAGCAGCCCGATGGACAGGGGGGCAAACACCATATATTTT. Amino acid sequence: CASSPMDRGANTIYF. The whole variable domain, remainder taken from reference TRBV11-2 and TRBJ1-3, is EAGVAQSPRYKIIEKRQSVAFWCNPISGHATLYWYQQILGQGPKLLIQFQNNGVVDDSQLPKDRFSAERLKGVDSTLKIQPAKLEDSAVYLCASSPMDRGANTIYFGEGSWLTVV.